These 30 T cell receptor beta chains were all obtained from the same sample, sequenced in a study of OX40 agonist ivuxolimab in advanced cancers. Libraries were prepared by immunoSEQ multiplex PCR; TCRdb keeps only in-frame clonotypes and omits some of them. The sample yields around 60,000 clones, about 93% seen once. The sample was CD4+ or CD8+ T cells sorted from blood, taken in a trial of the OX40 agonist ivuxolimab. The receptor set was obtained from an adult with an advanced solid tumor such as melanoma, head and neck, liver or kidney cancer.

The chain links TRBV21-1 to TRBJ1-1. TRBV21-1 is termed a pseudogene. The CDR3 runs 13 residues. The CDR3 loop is CASSKVDRTEAFF. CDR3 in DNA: TGTGCCAGCAGCAAAGTGGACCGCACTGAAGCTTTCTTT.

CDR3 loop: CASSPPLGEQYF. CDR3 nucleotide sequence: TGCGCCAGCAGCCCCCCCTTGGGCGAGCAGTACTTC. The rearrangement uses TRBV5-1 and TRBJ2-7, with D unclear. Germline V gene lookup returns CDR1 SGHRS and CDR2 YFSETQ. There are 12 residues in the CDR3. V was shortened by 4 bases and J by 6 bases, with 11 bases between the two germline ends.

In DNA form, the CDR3 reads TGTGCCAGCAGTTTGGGGCAGTCAGATACGCAGTATTTT. Residues: CASSLGQSDTQYF. This rearrangement joins TRBV27 to TRBJ2-3, with D tentatively TRBD1 (5 bases). The CDR3 is 13 residues long. V lost 3 bases to trimming and J lost 4 bases, with 8 bases between them. Germline values: CDR1 MNHEY, CDR2 SMNVEV (reference sequence).

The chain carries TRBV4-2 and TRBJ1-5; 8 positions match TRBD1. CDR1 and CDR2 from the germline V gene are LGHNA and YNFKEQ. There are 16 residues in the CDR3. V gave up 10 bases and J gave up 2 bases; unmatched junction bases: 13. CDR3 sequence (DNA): TGTGCCACTGGACAGGGCGCTGAGTTTGGCAATCAGCCCCAGCATTTT. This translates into CATGQGAEFGNQPQHF.

CDR3 coding DNA: TGTGCCAGCAGCGTAGGAGGTAGCGGGAGCGAGCAGTACTTC. Its translation is CASSVGGSGSEQYF. This rearrangement joins TRBV9 to TRBJ2-7; 9 nucleotides agree with TRBD2. J gave up 6 bases and V 0 bases, and 4 bases lay outside the gene matches. The CDR3 has 14 amino acids. The germline V gene has CDR1 SGDLS and CDR2 YYNGEE. The variable domain in full, with the rest retrieved from reference TRBV9 and TRBJ2-7, is DSGVTQTPKHLITATGQRVTLRCSPRSGDLSVYWYQQSLDQGLQFLIQYYNGEERAKGNILERFSAQQFPDLHSELNLSSLELGDSALYFCASSVGGSGSEQYFGPGTRLTVT.

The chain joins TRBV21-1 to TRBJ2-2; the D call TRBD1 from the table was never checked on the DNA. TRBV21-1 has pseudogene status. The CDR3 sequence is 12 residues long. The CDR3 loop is CASSKAGQGLFF. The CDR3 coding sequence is TGTGCCAGCAGCAAAGCCGGACAGGGCCTGTTTTTT.

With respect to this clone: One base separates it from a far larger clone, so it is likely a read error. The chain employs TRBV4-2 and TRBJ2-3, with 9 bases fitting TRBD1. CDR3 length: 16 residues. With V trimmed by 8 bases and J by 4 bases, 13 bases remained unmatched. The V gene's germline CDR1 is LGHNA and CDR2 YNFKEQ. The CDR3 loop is CASAPGTGFAADTQYF. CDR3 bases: TGTGCCAGCGCACCCGGGACAGGGTTTGCGGCAGATACGCAGTATTTT.

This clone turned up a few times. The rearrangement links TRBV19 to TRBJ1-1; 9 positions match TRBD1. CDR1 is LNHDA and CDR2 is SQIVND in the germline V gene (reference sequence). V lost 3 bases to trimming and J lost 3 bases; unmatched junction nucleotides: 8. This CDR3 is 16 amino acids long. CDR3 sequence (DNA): TGTGCCAGTAGTATCCTCTCCGGGACAGGGTACACTGAAGCTTTCTTT. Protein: CASSILSGTGYTEAFF.

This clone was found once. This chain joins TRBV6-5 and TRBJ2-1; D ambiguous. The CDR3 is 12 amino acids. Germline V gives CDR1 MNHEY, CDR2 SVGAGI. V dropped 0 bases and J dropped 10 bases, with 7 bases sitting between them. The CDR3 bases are TGTGCCAGCAGTTACTCGGGTAGGGAGCAGTTCTTC. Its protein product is CASSYSGREQFF.

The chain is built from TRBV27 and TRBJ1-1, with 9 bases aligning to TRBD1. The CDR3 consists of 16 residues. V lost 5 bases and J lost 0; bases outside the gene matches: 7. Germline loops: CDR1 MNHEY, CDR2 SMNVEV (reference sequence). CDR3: CASSPAGTGLNTEAFF. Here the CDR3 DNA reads TGTGCCAGCAGTCCTGCCGGGACAGGGTTGAACACTGAAGCTTTCTTT.

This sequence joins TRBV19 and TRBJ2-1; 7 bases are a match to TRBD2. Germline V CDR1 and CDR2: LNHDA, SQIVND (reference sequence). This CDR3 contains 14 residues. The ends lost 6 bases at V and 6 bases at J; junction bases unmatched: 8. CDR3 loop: CASSLGGPPNEQFF. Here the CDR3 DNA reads TGTGCCAGTAGCTTGGGAGGGCCCCCCAATGAGCAGTTCTTC.

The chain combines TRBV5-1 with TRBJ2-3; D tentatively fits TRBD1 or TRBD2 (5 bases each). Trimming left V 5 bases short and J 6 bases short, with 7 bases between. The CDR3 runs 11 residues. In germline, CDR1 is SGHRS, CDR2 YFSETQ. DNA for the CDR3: TGCGCCAGCAGACGGGGCGATACGCAGTATTTT. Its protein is CASRRGDTQYF. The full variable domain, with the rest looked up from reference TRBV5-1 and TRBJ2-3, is KAGVTQTPRYLIKTRGQQVTLSCSPISGHRSVSWYQQTPGQGLQFLFEYFSETQRNKGNFPGRFSGRQFSNSRSEMNVSTLELGDSALYLCASRRGDTQYFGPGTRLTVL.

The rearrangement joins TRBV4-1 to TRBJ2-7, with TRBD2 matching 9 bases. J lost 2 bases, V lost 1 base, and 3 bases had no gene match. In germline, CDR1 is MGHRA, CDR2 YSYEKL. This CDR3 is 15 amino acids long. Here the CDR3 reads CASSQAAGGTYEQYF. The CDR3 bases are TGCGCCAGCAGCCAAGCAGCGGGAGGCACCTACGAGCAGTACTTC.

In nucleotides, the CDR3 is TGTGCCAGCAGTTCAGCGGGAGGAGTGGACGAGCAGTACTTC. Its translation: CASSSAGGVDEQYF. The J gene is TRBJ2-7, the V gene TRBV27, with 9 nucleotides matching TRBD2. J lost 5 bases, V lost 4 bases, and 6 bases had no gene match. Germline V gene sequence: CDR1 MNHEY, CDR2 SMNVEV (reference sequence). The CDR3 runs 14 residues.

The CDR3 loop is CASSVASVGTKETQYF. For the CDR3, the DNA is TGTGCCAGCAGCGTAGCTTCGGTAGGGACTAAAGAGACCCAGTACTTC. The rearrangement uses TRBV9 and TRBJ2-5, with 7 bases that match TRBD2. V dropped 0 bases and J dropped 3; count of bases not matched to a gene: 8. Per the germline V gene, CDR1 is SGDLS and CDR2 is YYNGEE. The CDR3 sequence is 16 residues long.

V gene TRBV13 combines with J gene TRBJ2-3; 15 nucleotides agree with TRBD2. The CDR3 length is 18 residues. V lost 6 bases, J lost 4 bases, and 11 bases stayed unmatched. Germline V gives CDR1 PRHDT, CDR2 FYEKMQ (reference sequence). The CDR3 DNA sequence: TGTGCCAGCAGATCCGTAGGACTAGCGGGAGGGCTTCCAGATACGCAGTATTTT. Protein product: CASRSVGLAGGLPDTQYF.

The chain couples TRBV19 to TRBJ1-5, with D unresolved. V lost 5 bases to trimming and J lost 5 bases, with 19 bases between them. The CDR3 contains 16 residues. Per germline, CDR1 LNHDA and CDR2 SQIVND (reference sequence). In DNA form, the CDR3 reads TGTGCCAGTAGTGCCACCCGGCCAGTGAACTATCAGCCCCAGCATTTT. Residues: CASSATRPVNYQPQHF. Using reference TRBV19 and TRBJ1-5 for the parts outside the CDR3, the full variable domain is DGGITQSPKYLFRKEGQNVTLSCEQNLNHDAMYWYRQDPGQGLRLIYYSQIVNDFQKGDIAEGYSVSREKKESFPLTVTSAQKNPTAFYLCASSATRPVNYQPQHFGDGTRLSIL.

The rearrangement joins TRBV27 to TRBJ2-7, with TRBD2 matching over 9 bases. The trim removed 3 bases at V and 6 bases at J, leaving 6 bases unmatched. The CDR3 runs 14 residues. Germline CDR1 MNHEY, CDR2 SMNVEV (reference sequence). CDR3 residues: CASSFGGRASEQYF. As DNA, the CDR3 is TGTGCCAGCAGTTTTGGCGGGAGGGCCTCCGAGCAGTACTTC.

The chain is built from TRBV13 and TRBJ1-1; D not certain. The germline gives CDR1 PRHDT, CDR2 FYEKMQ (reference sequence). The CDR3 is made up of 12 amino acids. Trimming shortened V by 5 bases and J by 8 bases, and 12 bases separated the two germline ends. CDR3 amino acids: CASSPPGLEAFF. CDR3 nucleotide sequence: TGTGCCAGCAGCCCCCCTGGGTTAGAAGCTTTCTTT.

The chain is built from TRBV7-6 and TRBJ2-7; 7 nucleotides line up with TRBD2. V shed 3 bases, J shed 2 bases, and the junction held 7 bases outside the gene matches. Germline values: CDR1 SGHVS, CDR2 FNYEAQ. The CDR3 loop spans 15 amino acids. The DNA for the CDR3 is TGTGCCAGCAGCTTTCTAGCGGACACCCCCTACGAGCAGTACTTC. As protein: CASSFLADTPYEQYF.

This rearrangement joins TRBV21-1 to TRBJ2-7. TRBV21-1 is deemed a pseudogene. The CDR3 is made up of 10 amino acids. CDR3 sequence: CASSGYEQYF. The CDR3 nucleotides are TGTGCCAGCTCTGGGTACGAGCAGTACTTC.

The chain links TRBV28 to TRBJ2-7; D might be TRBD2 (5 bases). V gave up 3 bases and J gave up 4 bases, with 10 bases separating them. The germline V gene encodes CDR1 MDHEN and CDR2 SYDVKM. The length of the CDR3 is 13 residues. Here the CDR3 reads CASSFVQRYEQYF. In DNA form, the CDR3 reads TGTGCCAGCAGTTTCGTACAGCGGTACGAGCAGTACTTC. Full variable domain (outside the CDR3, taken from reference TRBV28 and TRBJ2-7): DVKVTQSSRYLVKRTGEKVFLECVQDMDHENMFWYRQDPGLGLRLIYFSYDVKMKEKGDIPEGYSVSREKKERFSLILESASTNQTSMYLCASSFVQRYEQYFGPGTRLTVT.

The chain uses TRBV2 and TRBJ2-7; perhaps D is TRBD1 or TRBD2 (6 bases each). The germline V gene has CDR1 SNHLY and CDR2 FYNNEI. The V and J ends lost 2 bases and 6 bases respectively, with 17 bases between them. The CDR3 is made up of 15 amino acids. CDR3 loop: CASSEPLGGVFEQYF. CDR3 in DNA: TGTGCCAGCAGTGAACCCCTGGGGGGCGTCTTCGAGCAGTACTTC.

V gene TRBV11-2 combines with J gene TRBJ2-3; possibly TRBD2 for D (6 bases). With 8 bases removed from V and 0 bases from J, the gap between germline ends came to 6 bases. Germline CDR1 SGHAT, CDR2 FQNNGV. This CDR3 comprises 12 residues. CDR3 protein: CASGRSTDTQYF. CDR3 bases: TGTGCCAGCGGGAGGAGCACAGATACGCAGTATTTT.

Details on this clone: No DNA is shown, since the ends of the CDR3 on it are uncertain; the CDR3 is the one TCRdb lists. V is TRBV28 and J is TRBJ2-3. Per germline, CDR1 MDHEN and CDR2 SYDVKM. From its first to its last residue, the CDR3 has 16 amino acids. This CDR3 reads CASSFGPGVSTDTQYF.

The CDR3 bases are TGTGCCAGCTCAGAATTAACCGGGGAGCTGTTTTTT. Residues: CASSELTGELFF. V usage is TRBV18 and J usage is TRBJ2-2; D unresolved. Trimming pared 5 bases from V and 5 bases from J, leaving 6 bases between. Germline CDR1 reads KGHSH; CDR2 reads LQKENI. The CDR3 sequence is 12 residues long.

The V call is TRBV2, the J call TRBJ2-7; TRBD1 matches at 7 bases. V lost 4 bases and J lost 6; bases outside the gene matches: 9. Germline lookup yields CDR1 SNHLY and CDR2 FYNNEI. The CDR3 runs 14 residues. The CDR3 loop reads CASSVFVGGGEQYF. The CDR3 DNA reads TGTGCCAGCAGTGTCTTTGTAGGGGGCGGCGAGCAGTACTTC.

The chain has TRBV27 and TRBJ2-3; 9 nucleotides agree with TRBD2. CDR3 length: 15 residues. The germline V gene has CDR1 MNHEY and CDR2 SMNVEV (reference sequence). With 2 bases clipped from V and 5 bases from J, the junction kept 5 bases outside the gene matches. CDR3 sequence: CASSLVAGAVDTQYF. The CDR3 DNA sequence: TGTGCCAGCAGTTTAGTAGCGGGAGCGGTAGATACGCAGTATTTT.

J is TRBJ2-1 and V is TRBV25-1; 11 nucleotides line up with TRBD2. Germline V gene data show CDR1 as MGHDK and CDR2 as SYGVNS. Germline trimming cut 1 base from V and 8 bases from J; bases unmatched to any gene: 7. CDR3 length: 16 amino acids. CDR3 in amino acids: CASSEFRLAGSDEQFF. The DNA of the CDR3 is TGTGCCAGCAGTGAATTCCGACTAGCGGGATCGGATGAGCAGTTCTTC. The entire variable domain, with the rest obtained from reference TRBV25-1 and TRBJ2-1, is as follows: EADIYQTPRYLVIGTGKKITLECSQTMGHDKMYWYQQDPGMELHLIHYSYGVNSTEKGDLSSESTVSRIRTEHFPLTLESARPSHTSQYLCASSEFRLAGSDEQFFGPGTRLTVL.

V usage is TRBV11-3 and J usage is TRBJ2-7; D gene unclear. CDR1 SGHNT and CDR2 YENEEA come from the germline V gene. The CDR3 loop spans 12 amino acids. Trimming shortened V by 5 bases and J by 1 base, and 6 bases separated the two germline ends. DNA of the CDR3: TGTGCCAGCAGCGACTTTTCCTACGAGCAGTACTTC. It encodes CASSDFSYEQYF.